This is a list of T cell receptor beta chains from one sample in a study of blood T cell repertoires in COVID-19. This table comes from immunoSEQ multiplex PCR, and its TCRdb copy is limited to in-frame clones, with some not included. Of a few hundred thousand clones listed, roughly nine tenths are singletons. Specimen: PBMCs or T cells enriched from blood (not recorded which). The receptor set was obtained from a young man who had recovered from COVID-19. CDR3s include the opening cysteine and the closing phenylalanine or tryptophan. D genes are given only for firm matches. Clone size is stated in some rows and not others, as once, few, many or a class when expanded.

abundance	d_gene	j_gene	v_gene	CDR3nt	CDR3aa
few	.	TRBJ2-2	TRBV7-9	TGTGCCAGCAGCCTCACCGGGGAGCTGTTTTTT	CASSLTGELFF
.	TRBD1	TRBJ2-2	TRBV11-2	TGTGCCAGCAGCTTACGGTCCGGGACAGGGCCGTTGAGCGGGGAGCTGTTTTTT	CASSLRSGTGPLSGELFF
.	TRBD2	TRBJ2-7	TRBV7-2	TGTGCCAGCGGGCGGGAGAAGGGCGAGCAGTACTTC	CASGREKGEQYF
.	.	TRBJ2-7	TRBV29-1	TGCAGCGTTGAAGGGCAGGGCATTTACGAGCAGTACTTC	CSVEGQGIYEQYF
.	.	TRBJ2-1	TRBV12-3/TRBV12-4	TGTGCCAGCAGTCCCGGGGAGTTAAGGCAGTTCTTC	CASSPGELRQFF
.	TRBD1	TRBJ1-1	TRBV28	TGTGCCAGCAGTCCTACAGGGGTTAAAGCTTTCTTT	CASSPTGVKAFF
few	.	TRBJ2-7	TRBV4-2	TGTGCCAGCAGCCGAGAAGTGCAGGGTAAGACTGGCGAGCAGTACTTC	CASSREVQGKTGEQYF
.	.	TRBJ1-1	TRBV4-2	TGTGCCAGCAGCCAAGAGGTTTGGGAGTCTGAAGCTTTCTTT	CASSQEVWESEAFF
.	TRBD2	TRBJ2-5	TRBV11-1	TGTGCCAGCAGCCCTGGACGGGGGGACCTGGAGACCCAGTACTTC	CASSPGRGDLETQYF
.	TRBD1	TRBJ2-7	TRBV5-1	TGCGCCAGCAGCTGGTATCCGGGACAGATTTGGTCTAACTACGAGCAGTACTTC	CASSWYPGQIWSNYEQYF
.	TRBD2	TRBJ2-1	TRBV30	TGTGCCTGGAAGAGACTAGCGAGGAATGAGCAGTTCTTC	CAWKRLARNEQFF
.	.	TRBJ2-1	TRBV5-6	TGTGCCAGCAGCTTCTTTCAGGTTCAGGTCTACAATGAGCAGTTCTTC	CASSFFQVQVYNEQFF
.	TRBD2	TRBJ2-3	TRBV5-1	TGCGCCAGCAGCTCAACTAGCGGGGGGACAGATACGCAGTATTTT	CASSSTSGGTDTQYF
.	TRBD2	TRBJ2-7	TRBV4-3	TGCGCCAGCAGCCAAGAGTACCTAGCGGCTTACGAGCAGTACTTC	CASSQEYLAAYEQYF
.	.	TRBJ1-2	TRBV6-5	TGTGCCAGCAGACCCAGGACAGACACTAACTATGGCTACACCTTC	CASRPRTDTNYGYTF
.	.	TRBJ1-1	TRBV5-1	TGCGCCAGCAGCATCCGGGCCACCCTGGAGGGAACTGAAGCTTTCTTT	CASSIRATLEGTEAFF
.	.	TRBJ1-5	TRBV27	TGTGCCAGCAGTTTCAAGCTTAATCAGCCCCAGCATTTT	CASSFKLNQPQHF
few	TRBD1	TRBJ1-1	TRBV5-1	TGCGCCAGCAGCTTGAATGGACAGGGGCACACTGAAGCTTTCTTT	CASSLNGQGHTEAFF